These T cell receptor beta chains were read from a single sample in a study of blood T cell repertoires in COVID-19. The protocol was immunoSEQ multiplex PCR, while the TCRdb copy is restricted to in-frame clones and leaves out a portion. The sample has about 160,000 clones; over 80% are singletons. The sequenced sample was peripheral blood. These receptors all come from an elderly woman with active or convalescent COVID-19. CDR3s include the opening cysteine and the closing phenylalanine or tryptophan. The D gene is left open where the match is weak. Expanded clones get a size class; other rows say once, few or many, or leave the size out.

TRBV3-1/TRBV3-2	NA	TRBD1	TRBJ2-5	CASSQALTGGGETQYF	TGTGCCAGCAGCCAAGCCCTAACAGGGGGCGGAGAGACCCAGTACTTC
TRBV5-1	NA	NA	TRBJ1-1	CASSSTTTALNTEAFF	TGCGCCAGCAGCTCCACAACGACAGCCTTGAACACTGAAGCTTTCTTT
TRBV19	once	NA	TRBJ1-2	CASSAGTFNYGYTF	TGTGCCAGTTCGGCAGGGACATTTAACTATGGCTACACCTTC
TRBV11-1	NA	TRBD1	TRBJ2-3	CASSSGTGVTDTQYF	TGTGCCAGCAGCTCCGGGACAGGGGTGACAGATACGCAGTATTTT
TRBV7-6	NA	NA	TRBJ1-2	CASSLDSNYGYTF	TGTGCCAGCAGCCTGGACAGTAACTATGGCTACACCTTC
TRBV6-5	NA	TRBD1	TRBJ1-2	CASSYGTGGNLGYTF	TGTGCCAGCAGTTACGGGACAGGGGGCAATCTGGGCTACACCTTC
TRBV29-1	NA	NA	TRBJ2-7	CSVEDQRYEQYF	TGCAGCGTTGAAGATCAGCGGTACGAGCAGTACTTC
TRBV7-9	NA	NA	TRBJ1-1	CASSLREAEAFF	TGTGCCAGCAGCTTACGGGAGGCTGAAGCTTTCTTT
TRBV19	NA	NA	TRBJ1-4	CASSTSGLANEKLFF	TGTGCCAGTAGTACCTCAGGGTTGGCTAATGAAAAACTGTTTTTT
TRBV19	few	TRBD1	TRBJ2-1	CASSLRDRGHNEQFF	TGTGCCAGTAGTCTCCGGGACAGGGGCCACAATGAGCAGTTCTTC
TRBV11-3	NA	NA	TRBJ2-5	CASSLDGAGRHQETQYF	TGTGCCAGCAGCTTAGATGGGGCAGGGCGACATCAAGAGACCCAGTACTTC
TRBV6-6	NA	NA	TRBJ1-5	CAARGDSNQPQHF	TGTGCCGCTCGGGGGGATAGCAATCAGCCCCAGCATTTT
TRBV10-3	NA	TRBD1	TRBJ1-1	CAITRTGDMNTEAFF	TGTGCCATCACGAGGACAGGGGATATGAACACTGAAGCTTTCTTT
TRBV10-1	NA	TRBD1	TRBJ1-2	CASSESKQGNYGYTF	TGCGCCAGCAGTGAGTCGAAACAGGGGAACTATGGCTACACCTTC
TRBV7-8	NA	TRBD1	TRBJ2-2	CASRSWTGTNTGELFF	TGTGCCAGCCGGAGTTGGACAGGGACCAACACCGGGGAGCTGTTTTTT
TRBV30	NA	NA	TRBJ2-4	CASTGDLAKNIQYF	TGTGCCAGCACAGGGGACTTAGCCAAAAACATTCAGTACTTC
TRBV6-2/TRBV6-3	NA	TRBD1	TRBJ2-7	CASNPLFQDRAHEQYF	TGTGCCAGCAACCCTCTCTTCCAGGACAGGGCCCACGAGCAGTACTTC
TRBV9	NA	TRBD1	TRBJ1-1	CASSVGTVLNTEAFF	TGTGCCAGCAGCGTTGGGACAGTCCTGAACACTGAAGCTTTCTTT
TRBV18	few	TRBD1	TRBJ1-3	CASSEDRASGNTIYF	TGTGCCAGCTCTGAGGACAGGGCGTCTGGAAACACCATATATTTT
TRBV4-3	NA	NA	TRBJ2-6	CASSQERTSGANVLTF	TGCGCCAGCAGCCAAGAGCGGACATCTGGGGCCAACGTCCTGACTTTC
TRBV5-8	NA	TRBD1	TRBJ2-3	CASYQGQGADTQYF	TGTGCCAGCTATCAAGGACAGGGTGCGGATACGCAGTATTTT
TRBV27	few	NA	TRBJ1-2	CASSFNGGGYTF	TGTGCCAGCAGTTTTAACGGGGGGGGCTACACCTTC
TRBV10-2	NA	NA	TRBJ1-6	CASRDTAWAYNSPLHF	TGCGCCAGCAGGGACACGGCTTGGGCCTATAATTCACCCCTCCACTTT
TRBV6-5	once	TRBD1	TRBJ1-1	CASSNQGVMNTEAFF	TGTGCCAGCAGTAATCAGGGGGTTATGAACACTGAAGCTTTCTTT
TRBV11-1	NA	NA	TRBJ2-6	CASGTSGANVLTF	TGTGCCAGCGGGACATCTGGGGCCAACGTCCTGACTTTC
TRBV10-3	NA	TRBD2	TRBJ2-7	CAIRGLAGGTEQYF	TGTGCCATCAGGGGACTAGCGGGGGGAACCGAGCAGTACTTC
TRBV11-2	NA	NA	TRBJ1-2	CASRHNRVNYGYTF	TGTGCCAGCAGGCATAATCGGGTTAACTATGGCTACACCTTC
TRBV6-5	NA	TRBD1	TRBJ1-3	CASSKDRSAGNTIYF	TGTGCCAGCAGTAAGGACAGGAGTGCTGGAAACACCATATATTTT
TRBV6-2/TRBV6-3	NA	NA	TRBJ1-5	CASSYTRDNQPQHF	TGTGCCAGCAGTTACACTCGGGACAATCAGCCCCAGCATTTT
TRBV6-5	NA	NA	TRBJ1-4	CVSGVPNEKLFF	TGTGTTTCGGGGGTACCCAATGAAAAACTGTTTTTT
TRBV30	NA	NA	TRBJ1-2	CAWSPQGAYGYTF	TGTGCCTGGAGTCCGCAGGGCGCCTATGGCTACACCTTC
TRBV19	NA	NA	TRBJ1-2	CASSIGAPNYGYTF	TGTGCCAGTAGTATTGGAGCTCCTAACTATGGCTACACCTTC
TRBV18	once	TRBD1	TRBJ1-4	CASSRLGTGANEKLFF	TGTGCCAGCTCACGACTAGGGACAGGGGCTAATGAAAAACTGTTTTTT
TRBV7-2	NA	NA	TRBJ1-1	CASSLVRGTEAFF	TGTGCCAGCAGCTTAGTTAGGGGCACTGAAGCTTTCTTT
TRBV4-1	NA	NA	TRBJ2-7	CASSQDTQVSYEQYF	TGCGCCAGCAGCCAAGATACACAGGTTTCCTACGAGCAGTACTTC
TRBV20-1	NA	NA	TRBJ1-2	CSASREGTNYGYTF	TGCAGTGCTAGTCGGGAGGGGACGAACTATGGCTACACCTTC
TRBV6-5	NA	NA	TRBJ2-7	CASTPRSPTPYEQYF	TGTGCCAGCACCCCCCGGAGTCCAACACCTTACGAGCAGTACTTC
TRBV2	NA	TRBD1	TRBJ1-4	CASKGTVFEKLFF	TGTGCCAGCAAGGGGACAGTGTTCGAAAAACTGTTTTTT
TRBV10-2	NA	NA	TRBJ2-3	CASSDVGGGQYF	TGCGCCAGCAGTGATGTGGGAGGTGGGCAGTATTTT
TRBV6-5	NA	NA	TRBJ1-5	CASSYSREGSQPQHF	TGTGCCAGCAGTTACTCACGGGAGGGTAGTCAGCCCCAGCATTTT
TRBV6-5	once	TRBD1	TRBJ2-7	CASKRDSFDEQYF	TGTGCCAGCAAAAGGGACAGTTTTGACGAGCAGTACTTC
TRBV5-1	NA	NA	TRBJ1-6	CASSLSPSAYNSPLHF	TGCGCCAGCAGCCTAAGTCCCAGCGCCTATAATTCACCCCTCCACTTT